This TCR beta chain was retrieved from a study of human T cells and chemical hapten exposure (dated by TCRdb to about 2021). The study in broad terms: For sensitization, 2% DPC in acetone was applied to a 2 cm by 2 cm area of upper inner arm skin. Throughout the study period of roughly 24 weeks, patients also received therapeutic DPC doses to the scalp every week. Patch testing on the upper back used Finn chambers containing 0.01% DPC, with scoring done after 6 days according to International Contact Dermatitis Research Group standards. The patient cohort, mostly female, included alopecia areata with under or over 50% scalp involvement, alopecia totalis and alopecia universalis. Libraries were pooled for sequencing, and per-sample TCR yields varied mainly because of small differences in library volumes within the pool. This study followed changes in the peripheral blood TCR repertoire in vivo during primary and secondary sensitization of alopecia patients to the hapten diphenylcyclopropenone (DPC). Patient blood was sampled pre-sensitization (week 0) and at 2, 6 and about 24 weeks after DPC sensitization. Blood for TCR sequencing was provided by twenty-nine alopecia patients at one to four time points (pre-sensitization, 2, 6 and 24 weeks). General study outcomes and caveats: After repeated subsampling, changes were observed in the strength of the expansion versus patch-test correlation and in the threshold at which the correlation became significant. Significantly more large CDR3 similarity clusters were formed by expanded TCRs than by pre-sensitization or healthy control sets, consistent with antigen-driven responses. The number of TCRs above 1 in 1000 frequency did not change with DPC sensitization; there was no evidence of global repertoire structure alterations. Patch test score correlated positively with the number of PT1 expanded TCRs, reaching significance at thresholds 8, 16 and 32 but not at 4. Because every patient had alopecia, a presumed autoimmune disease, the patients' immune response might differ from that of healthy individuals.

The method was RACE. The data were produced on a NextSeq 500. During library preparation, unique molecular identifiers were attached to individual cDNA molecules so that TCRs could be counted quantitatively and reproducibly. Both TCR alpha and TCR beta chains were sequenced from each blood RNA sample. The published analysis was carried out like this. A median of around 96,000 TCRs per sample was observed, with a range of roughly 23,224 to 700,000. The Decombinator software suite was used to annotate the V, J and CDR3 of the TCR reads. For PS versus PT1 abundance plots, all samples were subsampled to the same number of TCRs (28,000). Expanded TCRs were defined as absent before sensitization and observed at least eight times at the 2-week time point. The public reads were quality trimmed at Q25 with fastp and then assembled into clones with MiXCR by TCRdb, keeping productive beta chains. Rows are unified per CDR3 protein, each entry keeping the most common DNA and genes. Clone size and V and J calls follow TCRdb, not the original study. Present in this sample are over 300,000 distinct CDR3 sequences, more than 4.5% of which were seen just once. The ten largest clones add up to approximately 2.4% of the sample.

The cysteine opens and the phenylalanine closes a CDR3 of 13 amino acids. Only the CDR3 DNA is retained, 39 bases long and in frame from the first base. Trimming costs V 5 bases and J 3 bases, and their ends lie 10 bases apart. CDR1 and CDR2 are drawn from the germline V gene: MNHEY, SVGAGI. Explained via the paper, the time point label denotes: pre-sensitization, week 0. Interpreted using the paper, the treatment or condition label stands for: therapeutic diphenylcyclopropenone sensitization with weekly scalp DPC. At each patch-test visit, blood was drawn before the patch test was applied. To be eligible, patients had to be aged 18 to 70, diagnosed with alopecia and judged suitable for DPC therapy, while pregnant patients were excluded. Total RNA was extracted from unfractionated whole blood collected in Tempus Blood RNA tubes. This clonotype was found a few times. The target of this receptor is not known. Per-nucleotide qualities are absent, and no much larger clonotype sits a single base away.

The sequence joins TRBV6-5 to TRBJ1-1; the D gene assignment is ambiguous. This sequence was found in a woman between 50 and 59 years old with alopecia areata. Some clones in this sample may be carry-over from other donors' samples. The specimen comprised whole blood, sampled in connection with sensitization to the hapten diphenylcyclopropenone (DPC). The nucleotide sequence is TGTGCCAGCAGTCCCAATTCAGACACTGAAGCTTTCTTT. Translation gives CASSPNSDTEAFF.